The 3 T cell receptor beta chains reported below all come from one sample, sequenced in a study of T cell clonality in common variable immunodeficiency. Libraries were prepared by immunoSEQ multiplex PCR; TCRdb keeps only in-frame clonotypes and omits some of them. Observed in the sample are roughly 60,000 clones, none of them singletons. The sample taken for sequencing was peripheral blood mononuclear cells. All receptors come from a person aged 18 to 75 in good health.

This clone has a count of ten or more. The read falls 3 residues short of the CDR3 end, and the missing part is taken from the germline J gene. The chain joins TRBV5-1 to TRBJ1-4; 7 bases line up with TRBD1. The junction had 15 bases not matched to a gene; V was cut back by 4 bases and J by 3 bases. The CDR3 extends over 18 amino acids. Germline CDR1 reads SGHRS; CDR2 reads YFSETQ. The CDR3 bases that were read are TGCGCCAGCAGCCCGACCGGAACCCTCGGGACAGCTAATGAAAAA. Protein sequence: CASSPTGTLGTANEK. The entire CDR3 reads CASSPTGTLGTANEKLFF.

This clone was detected ten times or more. The CDR3 is cut off 3 residues early in the read; its end comes from the germline J gene. The J gene is TRBJ1-6, the V gene TRBV5-1, with 8 bases matching TRBD1. CDR1 and CDR2 from the germline V gene are SGHRS and YFSETQ. The junction had 7 bases not matched to a gene; V was cut back by 4 bases and J by 10 bases. The CDR3 contains 14 residues. The covered CDR3 bases are TGCGCCAGCAGCCCCGGGACAGGAGAATCACCC. Its protein is CASSPGTGESP. The whole CDR3 protein is CASSPGTGESPLHF.

This clone has ten or more counts. The read comes to an end 3 residues before the CDR3 does, leaving the germline J gene to fill in the end. The chain has TRBV20-1 and TRBJ2-1; the match to TRBD2 covers 11 bases. V lost 0 bases, J lost 7 bases, and 14 bases stayed unmatched. CDR3 length: 18 residues. Germline V gene sequence: CDR1 DFQATT, CDR2 SNEGSKA (reference sequence). This chain's CDR3 is CSARDRLSLAGVINEQFF. CDR3 bases read: TGCAGTGCTAGAGACCGATTATCACTAGCGGGAGTGATAAATGAG.